What follows are 4 T cell receptor beta chains derived from one specimen sequenced in a study of cytomegalovirus exposure and HLA in healthy donors. PCR employed 60 Vbeta and 13 Jbeta primers. Sequencing was performed with immunoSEQ multiplex PCR; in TCRdb, only in-frame clones are kept and a portion is missing. The sample consists of 250,000 or so clones, 85% to 95% of them appearing once. The sample taken for sequencing was PBMCs. These receptors were taken from a girl aged 2-10 years in good health and CMV-seronegative.

The chain recombines TRBV15 with TRBJ1-4; unclear D gene. This CDR3 has 15 residues. Per germline, CDR1 LNHNV and CDR2 YYDKDF (reference sequence). Trimming shortened V by 1 base and J by 5 bases, and 11 bases separated the two germline ends. The CDR3 bases are TGTGCCACCAGCAGAGTTCTGGGCATAAATGAAAAACTGTTTTTT. This sequence encodes CATSRVLGINEKLFF.

This sequence joins TRBV19 and TRBJ1-5; D is unclear. This CDR3 has 15 amino acids. V lost 3 bases and J lost 7, with 16 bases in between. Germline CDR1 LNHDA, CDR2 SQIVND (reference sequence). CDR3 residues: CASSILDRTGQPQHF. CDR3 nucleotide sequence: TGTGCCAGTAGTATCCTAGACCGGACGGGGCAGCCCCAGCATTTT.

The chain employs TRBV4-1 and TRBJ2-7; TRBD2 matches 8 bases. Germline CDR1 and CDR2: MGHRA and YSYEKL. The V gene end was trimmed by 3 bases and the J gene end by 6 bases; junction bases not matched to a gene: 7. The length of the CDR3 is 14 residues. The CDR3 DNA follows: TGCGCCAGCAGCCACCATAGCGGGACCAGCGAGCAGTACTTC. This codes for CASSHHSGTSEQYF.

The chain couples TRBV11-2 to TRBJ2-7; tentatively, D is TRBD2 (5 bases). Per germline, CDR1 SGHAT and CDR2 FQNNGV. Trimming cost V 5 bases and J 2 bases, with 13 bases left between them. The CDR3 covers 14 residues. DNA for the CDR3: TGTGCCAGCAGCGACCTTTTCGGGACCTACGAGCAGTACTTC. It specifies CASSDLFGTYEQYF.